This T cell receptor beta chain was identified in a study of early T cells in non-severe SARS-CoV-2 infection. Study-level background: The authors sequenced bulk RNA from unsorted whole blood, leaving chains unpaired. The study's findings and limits: Comparison of clonotypes with VDJdb favored anti-spike CD8 responses while missing private and CD4 specificities.

J was trimmed by 6 bases and V by 7 bases; bases with no gene match: 17. The CDR3 totals 17 residues. The germline gives CDR1 ENHRY, CDR2 SYGVKD. Unique molecular identifiers were attached to individual cDNA molecules. One entry per CDR3 protein, called by TCRdb with MiXCR from the 5' RACE reads. The table has tens of thousands of distinct CDR3 sequences, about 15% seen once. Comments on this clonotype: The antigen is undetermined.

The V call is TRBV10-3, the J call TRBJ2-1; 8 nucleotides align to TRBD2. The sequence was obtained from an adult who was a healthcare worker with PCR-confirmed SARS-CoV-2 infection or an uninfected control (not recorded which). The sample taken for sequencing was whole blood. CDR3 protein: CAIMSSAGAGVGNEQFF. In DNA form, the CDR3 reads TGTGCCATCATGTCCTCGGCCGGAGCGGGAGTCGGCAATGAGCAGTTCTTC.